The rows below give T cell receptor beta chains drawn from one sample of a study of T cell repertoires in cytomegalovirus infection. One entry per CDR3 protein, called by TCRdb with MiXCR from the reads. The table includes some 400,000 distinct CDR3 sequences, 18% detected once. The specimen was PBMCs. The receptors come from a human donor in good health (CMV status not recorded). Some clones in this sample may be carry-over from other donors' samples. The CDR3 runs from the conserved cysteine through the conserved F or W. Each record gives: clone size, J gene, D gene, V gene, CDR3 protein, CDR3 DNA. The D gene is left open where the match is weak. Some rows mark clone size as missing; the rest say once, few, many or name a class of expanded clone.

size: many
J: TRBJ2-1
D: TRBD1
V: TRBV7-2
CDR3: CASSLGQNNEQFF
DNA: TGTGCCAGCAGCTTGGGACAGAACAATGAGCAGTTCTTC

size: once
J: TRBJ1-1
D: NA
V: TRBV6-1
CDR3: CASRTTTGPPGAFF
DNA: TGTGCCAGCAGGACGACTACAGGGCCTCCTGGAGCTTTCTTT

size: many
J: TRBJ2-1
D: TRBD2
V: TRBV7-2
CDR3: CASSPTGGEQFF
DNA: TGTGCCAGCAGCCCCACCGGGGGGGAGCAGTTCTTC

size: few
J: TRBJ1-6
D: NA
V: TRBV20-1
CDR3: CSARDLLGQSGSPLHF
DNA: TGCAGTGCTAGAGATCTCTTAGGACAGAGCGGTTCACCCCTCCACTTT

size: few
J: TRBJ2-5
D: NA
V: TRBV4-3
CDR3: CASSHQYRDQETQYF
DNA: TGCGCCAGCAGCCATCAATACAGGGACCAAGAGACCCAGTACTTC

size: once
J: TRBJ2-7
D: NA
V: TRBV28
CDR3: CATLGARQGAPGGTEQYF
DNA: TGTGCCACCTTGGGGGCCCGACAGGGAGCGCCGGGGGGTACTGAGCAGTACTTC

size: many
J: TRBJ2-7
D: NA
V: TRBV7-2
CDR3: CASSLVGSSSYEQYF
DNA: TGTGCCAGCAGCTTAGTAGGCAGTAGCTCCTACGAGCAGTACTTC

size: few
J: TRBJ2-3
D: TRBD2
V: TRBV6-5
CDR3: CASTLTSGSPDTQYF
DNA: TGTGCCAGCACTCTGACTAGCGGGAGTCCAGATACGCAGTATTTT

size: many
J: TRBJ1-2
D: TRBD1
V: TRBV2
CDR3: CASLQGSRYGYTF
DNA: TGTGCCAGTTTACAGGGGTCCCGATATGGCTACACCTTC

size: NA
J: TRBJ1-1
D: NA
V: TRBV7-9
CDR3: CASSFLETEAFF
DNA: TGTGCCAGCAGCTTCCTCGAAACTGAAGCTTTCTTT

size: many
J: TRBJ2-5
D: TRBD1
V: TRBV7-6
CDR3: CASSLGNRGIETQYF
DNA: TGTGCCAGCAGCTTAGGGAACAGGGGAATAGAGACCCAGTACTTC

size: many
J: TRBJ2-1
D: NA
V: TRBV10-3
CDR3: CAISGNYRSSYNEQFF
DNA: TGTGCCATCAGTGGCAACTACAGAAGCTCCTACAATGAGCAGTTCTTC

size: NA
J: TRBJ2-7
D: TRBD2
V: TRBV9
CDR3: CASSPRPGLTYEQYF
DNA: TGTGCCAGCAGCCCCCGCCCGGGACTAACCTACGAGCAGTACTTC

size: few
J: TRBJ1-4
D: TRBD1
V: TRBV12-3/TRBV12-4
CDR3: CASSPRQGSFEKLFF
DNA: TGTGCCAGCAGTCCTCGACAGGGATCATTTGAAAAACTGTTTTTT